Reported below is one T cell receptor (beta chain). What it binds is not known. Each CDR3 protein gets one entry after TCRdb re-called the RT-PCR reads with MiXCR. The sample lists around 520,000 distinct CDR3 sequences; 25% were seen once. The sample originates from a study of response to subunit inactivated influenza vaccine. Notes on the study in general: A suggestion made by the authors is that each seasonal influenza vaccination recruits few new T cells.

The V segment lost 3 bases and the J segment 9 bases; nucleotides outside the gene matches: 7. The CDR3 runs to 14 residues. Germline assignment: CDR1 DFQATT and CDR2 SNEGSKA (reference sequence). The sequence was obtained from a man between 45 and 60 years old who received an inactivated influenza vaccine. The chain combines TRBV20-1 with TRBJ2-1; TRBD1 aligns across 11 bases. Sequencing used CD4+ T cells sorted from PBMCs, obtained 4 to 6 days after vaccination. CDR3 nucleotides: TGCAGTGCTAGCCGGGACAGGGGGATGAGTGAGCAGTTCTTC. It yields the protein CSASRDRGMSEQFF.